This T cell receptor beta chain was captured by sequencing in a study of metastatic and nonmetastatic thyroid tumors. The overall study: Samples came from malignant and benign thyroid patients, and repertoires were compared across blood and tumor or nodule tissue. Study results and limitations: Versus benign nodules, malignant thyroid tumors reportedly had significantly higher TCR beta diversity, in blood and tumor.

This clone showed up many times. Antigen: not known. A read error may explain this, as a much larger clone is one base away. No treatment of any kind had been given to any patient before thyroid surgery. TCRdb reanalyzed the PCR reads with MiXCR. The sample carries 40,000 or so clones, around 17% recorded once. V lost 3 bases and J lost 5, with 14 bases in between. This CDR3 has 14 residues. Germline V lookup: CDR1 SGHAT, CDR2 FQDESV (reference sequence). This TCR came from a female donor with papillary thyroid cancer or a benign thyroid nodule (not recorded which). Some clones in this sample may be carry-over from other donors' samples. The specimen sequenced was tumor tissue. The chain employs TRBV11-1 and TRBJ2-7; no clear D gene. The CDR3, as DNA: TGTGCCAGCAGCTTTGGGCAGTCTACCCACGAGCAGTACTTC. It specifies CASSFGQSTHEQYF.